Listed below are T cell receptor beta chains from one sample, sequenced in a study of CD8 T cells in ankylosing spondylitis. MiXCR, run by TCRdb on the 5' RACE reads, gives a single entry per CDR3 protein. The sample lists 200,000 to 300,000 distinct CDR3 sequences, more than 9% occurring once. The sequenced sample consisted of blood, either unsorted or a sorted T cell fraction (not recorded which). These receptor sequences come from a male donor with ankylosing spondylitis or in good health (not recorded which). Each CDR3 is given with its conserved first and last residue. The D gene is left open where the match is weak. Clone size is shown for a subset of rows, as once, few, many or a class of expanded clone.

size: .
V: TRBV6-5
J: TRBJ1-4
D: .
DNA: TGTGCCAGCAGTTTGCTTTACCAGGGGGAAAAACTGTTTTTT
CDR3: CASSLLYQGEKLFF

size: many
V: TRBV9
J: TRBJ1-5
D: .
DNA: TGTGCCAGCAGCGCGGACGGTGGATATCAGCCCCAGCATTTT
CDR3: CASSADGGYQPQHF

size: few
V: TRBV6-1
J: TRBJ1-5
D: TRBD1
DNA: TGTGCCAGCAGAGGACAGGGTGATCAGCCCCAGCATTTT
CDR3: CASRGQGDQPQHF

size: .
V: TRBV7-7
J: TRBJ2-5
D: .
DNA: TGTGCCAGCAGCGGCCCGGGGGAGATCGGGGAGACCCAGTACTTC
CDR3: CASSGPGEIGETQYF

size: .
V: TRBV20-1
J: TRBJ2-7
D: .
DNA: TGCAGTGCCCCCTCCGACAGGTCCGAGCAGTACTTC
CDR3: CSAPSDRSEQYF

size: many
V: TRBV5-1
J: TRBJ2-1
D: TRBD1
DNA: TGCGCCAATCCGGACAGGGCGGACAATGAGCAGTTCTTC
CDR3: CANPDRADNEQFF

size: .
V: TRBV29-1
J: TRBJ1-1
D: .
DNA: TGCAGCGTTCATGGAGGTCTGGGACGGAACACTGAAGCTTTCTTT
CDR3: CSVHGGLGRNTEAFF

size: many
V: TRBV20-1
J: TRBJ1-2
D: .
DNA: TGCAGTGCTAGAGATCCGGGCGGGTATGGCTACACCTTC
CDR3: CSARDPGGYGYTF

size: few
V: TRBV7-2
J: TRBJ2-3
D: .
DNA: TGTGCCAGCAGCCCTAGGACGAAAAGGGATACGCAGTATTTT
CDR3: CASSPRTKRDTQYF

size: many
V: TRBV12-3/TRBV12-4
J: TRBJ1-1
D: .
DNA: TGTGCCAGCAGTGAGGGAACTGAAGCTTTCTTT
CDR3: CASSEGTEAFF

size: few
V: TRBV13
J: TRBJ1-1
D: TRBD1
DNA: TGTGCCAGCAGCCGAGGGGGCAAGAACACTGAAGCTTTCTTT
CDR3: CASSRGGKNTEAFF

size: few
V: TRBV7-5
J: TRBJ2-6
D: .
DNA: .
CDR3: CISVSGRASGGPYANVLTF

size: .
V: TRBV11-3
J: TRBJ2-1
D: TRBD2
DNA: TGTGCCAGCAGCTTAGAAGCGGGAGACGTGAATGAGCAGTTCTTC
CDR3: CASSLEAGDVNEQFF

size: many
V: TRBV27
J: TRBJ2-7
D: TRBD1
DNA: TGTGCCAGCAGTTCTCAGGGGGCGAGGGTCCCCTACGAGCAGTACTTC
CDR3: CASSSQGARVPYEQYF

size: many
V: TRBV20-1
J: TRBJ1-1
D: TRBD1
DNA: TGCAGTGCTAGGGGACAGGGGGGACTGAACACTGAAGCTTTCTTT
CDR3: CSARGQGGLNTEAFF

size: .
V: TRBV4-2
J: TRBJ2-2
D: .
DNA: TGTGCCAGCAGCCCCGCCGCGGGACTGAACACCGGGGAGCTGTTTTTT
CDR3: CASSPAAGLNTGELFF

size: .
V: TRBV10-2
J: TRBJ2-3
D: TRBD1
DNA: TGCGCCAGCAGTGAGATTATGAAGGGGGCTGCAGATACGCAGTATTTT
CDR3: CASSEIMKGAADTQYF

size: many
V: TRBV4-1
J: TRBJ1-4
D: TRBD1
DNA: TGCGCCAGCAGCCAGGGGTCGACAGGGGGCCTGGAAAAACTGTTTTTT
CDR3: CASSQGSTGGLEKLFF

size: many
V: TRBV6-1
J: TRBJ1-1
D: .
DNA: TGTGCCAGCAAGGGGAGTCTCTCGTTCGAGTTCTTT
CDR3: CASKGSLSFEFF

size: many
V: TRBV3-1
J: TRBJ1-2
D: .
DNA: TGTGCCAGCAGCCAACCGTCAGCTAACTATGGCTACACCTTC
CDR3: CASSQPSANYGYTF

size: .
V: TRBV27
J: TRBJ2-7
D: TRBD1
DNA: TGTGCCAGCAGTCATCGACAGGGGAGCTCCTACGAGCAGTACTTC
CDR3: CASSHRQGSSYEQYF

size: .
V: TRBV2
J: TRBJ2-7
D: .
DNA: TGTGCCAGCACGGGGGACAGTTTCGAGCAGTACTTC
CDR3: CASTGDSFEQYF

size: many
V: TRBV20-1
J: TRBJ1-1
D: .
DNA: TGCAGTGCTAGTTCCCTGGACACCCACGTTCGGAACACTGAAGCTTTCTTT
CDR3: CSASSLDTHVRNTEAFF

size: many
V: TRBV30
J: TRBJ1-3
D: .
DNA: TGTGCCTTGGGCACATCCGGAAACACCATATATTTT
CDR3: CALGTSGNTIYF

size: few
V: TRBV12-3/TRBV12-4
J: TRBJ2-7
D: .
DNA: TGTGCCAGCAGTTTAGTGGGGACGGGTTACGGCGAGCAGTACTTC
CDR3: CASSLVGTGYGEQYF

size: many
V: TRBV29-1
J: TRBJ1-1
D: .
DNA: TGCAGCGTTGCTCCGCGGGTTTTGAACACTGAAGCTTTCTTT
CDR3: CSVAPRVLNTEAFF